This passage covers 31 T cell receptor beta chains from one sample sequenced in a study of cytomegalovirus exposure and HLA in healthy donors. PCR used 60 Vbeta primers and 13 Jbeta primers. Produced via immunoSEQ multiplex PCR; TCRdb's table is partial and in-frame only. The sample yields about 90,000 clones, less than 80% seen once. The sample consisted of PBMCs. The source is a man younger than 45 in good health and CMV-seropositive.

The chain has TRBV2 and TRBJ2-5; possibly TRBD1 for D (5 bases). CDR3 size: 14 residues. The V gene lost 5 bases and the J gene lost 2 bases, with 12 bases spanning the gap. Germline CDR1 reads SNHLY; CDR2 reads FYNNEI. This CDR3 is CASSRFDSQETQYF. The CDR3 nucleotides are TGTGCCAGCAGTCGGTTTGACAGTCAAGAGACCCAGTACTTC.

This chain connects TRBV7-3 to TRBJ1-6; a weak D match, TRBD1 (5 bases). The CDR3 is 15 residues long. Trimming removed 1 base at V and 10 bases at J, with 14 bases between. CDR1 and CDR2 from the germline V gene are SGHTA and FQGTGA. The CDR3 nucleotides read TGTGCCAGCAGCTTAAGTTCGGGGGTGGGGTCACCCCTCCACTTT. Protein sequence: CASSLSSGVGSPLHF.

This clone was observed once. This chain uses TRBV15 with TRBJ2-3; tentative D call: TRBD2 (6 bases). Trimming cost V 2 bases and J 0 bases, with 15 bases left between them. The germline V gene has CDR1 LNHNV and CDR2 YYDKDF (reference sequence). The CDR3 loop spans 17 amino acids. The CDR3 region is CATSRLPPGSSTDTQYF. As DNA, the CDR3 is TGTGCCACCAGCAGACTCCCTCCCGGGAGTAGCACAGATACGCAGTATTTT.

V usage is TRBV10-2 and J usage is TRBJ1-3; TRBD1 is a possible D gene (5 bases). Trimming shortened V by 8 bases and J by 4 bases, and 15 bases separated the two germline ends. CDR1 is WSHSY, CDR2 SAAADI, per germline. The CDR3 runs to 14 residues. In nucleotides, the CDR3 is TGCGCCAGCTCCTGGGGCGCAGGAGGAAACACCATATATTTT. Translation: CASSWGAGGNTIYF.

This chain connects TRBV5-6 to TRBJ2-1, with 12 nucleotides matching TRBD2. Germline values: CDR1 SGHDT, CDR2 YYEEEE. V gave up 4 bases and J gave up 7 bases; unmatched junction bases: 9. The CDR3 is made up of 16 amino acids. CDR3 coding DNA: TGTGCCAGCAGCGGCCGACTAGCGGGAGATATTAATGAGCAGTTCTTC. This encodes CASSGRLAGDINEQFF.

The V call is TRBV10-2, the J call TRBJ1-2, with D perhaps matching TRBD1 (6 bases). Per the germline V gene, CDR1 is WSHSY and CDR2 is SAAADI. Trimming cost V 8 bases and J 6 bases, with 22 bases left between them. This CDR3 comprises 15 residues. The CDR3 DNA follows: TGCGCCAGCCTCGAGGGGACACCGAAGGGGAATGGCTACACCTTC. This gives the protein CASLEGTPKGNGYTF.

There are a few counts of this clone. This sequence joins TRBV2 and TRBJ2-5; TRBD2 matches 7 bases. The V segment lost 5 bases and the J segment 2 bases; nucleotides outside the gene matches: 5. Looked up from germline, CDR1 is SNHLY and CDR2 is FYNNEI. The CDR3 has 14 residues. The CDR3 reads CASSYRTSQETQYF. In nucleotides, the CDR3 is TGTGCCAGCAGTTATAGGACTAGTCAAGAGACCCAGTACTTC.

This clone was seen just once. The chain employs TRBV4-2 and TRBJ2-5, with 10 bases identical to TRBD2. The CDR3 has 18 residues. V shed 0 bases and J 4 bases; nucleotides not matched to a gene: 11. Germline V gives CDR1 LGHNA, CDR2 YNFKEQ. The CDR3 sequence: CASSQDLRASGGAETQYF. In DNA, the CDR3 is TGTGCCAGCAGCCAAGATCTCCGGGCGAGCGGGGGGGCAGAGACCCAGTACTTC.

Remarks on this clone: The junction shows a germline mismatch at one end, possibly a read error. The chain combines TRBV7-9 with TRBJ1-2; the match to TRBD1 covers 7 bases. Germline V CDR1 and CDR2: SEHNR, FQNEAQ (reference sequence). The CDR3 extends over 11 amino acids. The CDR3, as DNA: TGTGCCAGCAGCTCACAGGGGCCCATGGACTTC. Residues: CASSSQGPMDF.

DNA for the CDR3: TGCGCCAGCAGCTTGGAGGACAGGGGGCGTCGGAAACTGTTTTTT. It codes for CASSLEDRGRRKLFF. The chain combines TRBV5-1 with TRBJ1-4; 11 nucleotides agree with TRBD1. The ends lost 0 bases at V and 11 bases at J; junction bases unmatched: 6. The germline gives CDR1 SGHRS, CDR2 YFSETQ. This CDR3 region has 15 residues.

This rearrangement joins TRBV2 to TRBJ2-3; 8 nucleotides agree with TRBD1. The CDR3 spans 14 residues. Germline trimming cut 8 bases from V and 5 bases from J; bases unmatched to any gene: 9. Germline assignment: CDR1 SNHLY and CDR2 FYNNEI. The CDR3: CASLKTGAEDTQYF. CDR3 bases: TGTGCCAGCCTAAAGACAGGGGCGGAAGATACGCAGTATTTT.

The V call is TRBV10-1, the J call TRBJ1-2; a possible D gene is TRBD1 (6 bases). Deletions cut 5 bases from V and 5 bases from J, with 12 bases between. The CDR3 is 13 amino acids. Per germline, CDR1 WNHNN and CDR2 SYGVQD (reference sequence). CDR3 residues: CASSHRTDYGYTF. Written as DNA, the CDR3 is TGCGCCAGCAGTCACAGGACAGATTATGGCTACACCTTC.

CDR3 nucleotides: TGTGCCAGCAGCCGGGACAGGGAAGCTTTCTTT. It yields the protein CASSRDREAFF. This chain joins TRBV6-5 and TRBJ1-1, with 8 positions matching TRBD1. Germline V lookup: CDR1 MNHEY, CDR2 SVGAGI. Trimming cost V 6 bases and J 8 bases; bases outside gene matches: 2. CDR3 length equals 11 residues.

The chain joins TRBV5-6 to TRBJ2-7; 7 bases match TRBD2. Trimming removed 1 base from V and 4 bases from J; junction bases left unmatched: 5. CDR1 and CDR2 (germline): SGHDT, YYEEEE. The CDR3 extends over 14 amino acids. The CDR3 sequence: CASSLWLAVYEQYF. The CDR3 nucleotides are TGTGCCAGCAGCTTGTGGCTAGCGGTATACGAGCAGTACTTC.

This clone has only a few counts. In DNA, the CDR3 is TGTGCCAGCAGCCGAGGGATAGCGGGAGACGAGCAGTACTTC. It translates to CASSRGIAGDEQYF. J is TRBJ2-7 and V is TRBV6-5; 9 bases agree with TRBD2. Germline trimming cut 6 bases from V and 5 bases from J; bases unmatched to any gene: 8. Germline loops: CDR1 MNHEY, CDR2 SVGAGI. CDR3 length: 14 residues.

V gene TRBV23-1 combines with J gene TRBJ1-6; unclear D gene. TRBV23-1 is known as an ORF, though its function is uncertain. Trimming cost V 0 bases and J 0 bases, with 12 bases left between them. This CDR3 is built from 18 residues. CDR3 sequence (DNA): TGCGCCAGCAGTCAATCGCTGGAGTATAGCTCCTATAATTCACCCCTCCACTTT. The encoded protein is CASSQSLEYSSYNSPLHF.

This clone has only a few counts. This chain joins TRBV4-3 and TRBJ1-1; the match to TRBD1 covers 8 bases. CDR1 and CDR2 from the germline V gene are LGHNA and YSLEER. The CDR3 is made up of 18 amino acids. Unmatched junction bases numbered 13, after V lost 3 bases and J lost 1 base. CDR3 nucleotides: TGCGCCAGCAGCCAGGGGAGGGGACAGGTCGGGACGAACACTGAAGCTTTCTTT. Its protein is CASSQGRGQVGTNTEAFF.

The chain links TRBV19 to TRBJ2-5; D is unclear. The CDR3 extends over 9 amino acids. Looked up from germline, CDR1 is LNHDA and CDR2 is SQIVND (reference sequence). Written as DNA, the CDR3 is TGTGCTCCTCAGGAGACCCAGTACTTC. Protein product: CAPQETQYF.

The chain is built from TRBV18 and TRBJ2-5, with D tentatively TRBD1 (6 bases). Germline-derived CDR1 and CDR2 are KGHSH and LQKENI. Trimming shortened V by 6 bases and J by 3 bases, and 20 bases separated the two germline ends. This CDR3 is built from 16 residues. The CDR3 DNA follows: TGTGCCAGCTCGTCGAGACCAGGGGTGGGGGAAGAGACCCAGTACTTC. Residues: CASSSRPGVGEETQYF. The full variable domain, in which reference TRBV18 and TRBJ2-5 provide the parts outside the CDR3, is NAGVMQNPRHLVRRRGQEARLRCSPMKGHSHVYWYRQLPEEGLKFMVYLQKENIIDESGMPKERFSAEFPKEGPSILRIQQVVRGDSAAYFCASSSRPGVGEETQYFGPGTRLLVL.

The rearrangement uses TRBV5-4 and TRBJ2-7; 7 bases match TRBD2. The CDR3 totals 14 residues. J lost 7 bases, V lost 3 bases, and 10 bases had no gene match. CDR1 is SGHNT and CDR2 is YYREEE in the germline V gene (reference sequence). CDR3 DNA sequence: TGTGCCAGCAGCTCGGGCGGGGGTCCTGGGGAGCAGTACTTC. As protein: CASSSGGGPGEQYF.

The CDR3 spells CASGLVRQGVQETQYF. The CDR3 DNA reads TGTGCTAGTGGTTTGGTAAGACAGGGCGTCCAAGAGACCCAGTACTTC. The chain has TRBV12-5 and TRBJ2-5, with 7 bases matching TRBD1. J lost 1 base, V lost 0 bases, and 5 bases had no gene match. CDR1 and CDR2 from the germline V gene are LGHNT and FRNRAP. CDR3 length: 16 amino acids.

The V call is TRBV5-1, the J call TRBJ2-1; 8 positions match TRBD2. Looked up from germline, CDR1 is SGHRS and CDR2 is YFSETQ. The V segment lost 0 bases and the J segment 10 bases; nucleotides outside the gene matches: 3. There are 13 residues in the CDR3. CDR3 protein: CASSLVPGGEQFF. The DNA for the CDR3 is TGCGCCAGCAGCTTGGTACCGGGGGGGGAGCAGTTCTTC.

The rearrangement links TRBV18 to TRBJ1-5; perhaps TRBD1 as D (5 bases). V was cut by 0 bases and J by 7 bases, with 16 bases left in between. Germline CDR1 is KGHSH and CDR2 is LQKENI. The CDR3 extends over 16 amino acids. The CDR3, as DNA: TGTGCCAGCTCACCACCTGACAGCCAGCTATACCAGCCCCAGCATTTT. It is translated as CASSPPDSQLYQPQHF.

This sequence joins TRBV30 and TRBJ2-7; 8 bases align to TRBD1. V was clipped by 5 bases and J by 0 bases; unmatched bases: 3. This CDR3 contains 13 residues. Germline V gene sequence: CDR1 GTSNPN, CDR2 SVGIG (reference sequence). CDR3 bases: TGTGCCTGGGGGACAGGTAGCTCCTACGAGCAGTACTTC. Protein: CAWGTGSSYEQYF.

This chain connects TRBV7-3 to TRBJ2-3, with TRBD2 matching over 9 bases. J was trimmed by 8 bases and V by 4 bases; bases with no gene match: 7. CDR1 and CDR2 (germline): SGHTA, FQGTGA. The CDR3 is made up of 14 amino acids. CDR3 in DNA: TGTGCCAGCAGCTCCGGGACTAGCCCGGCTACGCAGTATTTT. This gives the protein CASSSGTSPATQYF.

This rearrangement joins TRBV9 to TRBJ2-7, with TRBD2 matching over 9 bases. The CDR3 loop spans 15 amino acids. V was clipped by 0 bases and J by 3 bases; unmatched bases: 4. In germline, CDR1 is SGDLS, CDR2 YYNGEE. CDR3: CASSVGNSGSYEQYF. The CDR3 region has the DNA TGTGCCAGCAGCGTAGGTAATAGCGGGAGCTACGAGCAGTACTTC.

The chain couples TRBV7-8 to TRBJ2-1; D gene ambiguous. Germline CDR1 is SGHVS and CDR2 is FQNEAQ. The CDR3 consists of 12 residues. Trimming pared 5 bases from V and 6 bases from J, leaving 8 bases between. This chain's CDR3 is CASSESSNEQFF. Here the CDR3 DNA reads TGTGCCAGCAGCGAGAGTTCCAATGAGCAGTTCTTC.

The chain links TRBV18 to TRBJ2-6; possible D gene TRBD1, 7 bases. Germline V gene sequence: CDR1 KGHSH, CDR2 LQKENI. V was shortened by 5 bases and J by 4 bases, with 12 bases between the two germline ends. The CDR3 length is 15 residues. In DNA form, the CDR3 reads TGTGCCAGCTCAACACAGGGGAGGGGGGCCAACGTCCTGACTTTC. It translates to CASSTQGRGANVLTF. Full variable domain (outside the CDR3, taken from reference TRBV18 and TRBJ2-6): NAGVMQNPRHLVRRRGQEARLRCSPMKGHSHVYWYRQLPEEGLKFMVYLQKENIIDESGMPKERFSAEFPKEGPSILRIQQVVRGDSAAYFCASSTQGRGANVLTFGAGSRLTVL.

The chain uses TRBV29-1 and TRBJ2-3, with a weak D call TRBD1 (5 bases). The CDR3 runs 13 residues. Germline CDR1 and CDR2: SQVTM and ANQGSEA. Trimming pared 4 bases from V and 2 bases from J, leaving 10 bases between. The CDR3: CSVGQGVTDTQYF. CDR3 sequence (DNA): TGCAGCGTTGGGCAGGGTGTCACAGATACGCAGTATTTT.

To note about this clone: One junction end disagrees with the germline gene, perhaps due to a read error. The chain employs TRBV7-9 and TRBJ2-4; tentatively, D is TRBD1 (5 bases). The CDR3 is made up of 12 amino acids. Germline loops: CDR1 SEHNR, CDR2 FQNEAQ (reference sequence). The chain's CDR3 is CASSARASDLDF. CDR3 sequence (DNA): TGTGCCAGCAGCGCCAGGGCCTCCGACTTGGACTTC. Full variable domain (outside the CDR3, taken from reference TRBV7-9 and TRBJ2-4): DTGVSQNPRHKITKRGQNVTFRCDPISEHNRLYWYRQTLGQGPEFLTYFQNEAQLEKSRLLSDRFSAERPKGSFSTLEIQRTEQGDSAMYLCASSARASDLDFGAGTRLSVL.

The J gene is TRBJ2-5, the V gene TRBV30, with 8 bases identical to TRBD1. J gave up 2 bases and V 5 bases, and 4 bases lay outside the gene matches. This CDR3 has 13 residues. Germline V gene sequence: CDR1 GTSNPN, CDR2 SVGIG (reference sequence). The CDR3 bases are TGTGCCTGGGGGACAGGATATCAAGAGACCCAGTACTTC. Its protein is CAWGTGYQETQYF.